Listed below are T cell receptor beta chains from one sample, sequenced in a study of regulatory T cells in long-lasting Graves disease. TCRdb re-called the multiplex PCR reads with MiXCR, one entry per CDR3 protein. The sample has 500,000 or so distinct CDR3 sequences; about 16% are singletons. This sample was also put to use in a study of T cells in Graves' hyperthyroidism and ophthalmopathy.

This material consisted of peripheral blood mononuclear cells (PBMCs), taken at new diagnosis, from a patient treated with antithyroid drugs. Receptors were obtained from a woman aged 35-65 years with Graves disease. Both conserved end residues are part of each CDR3. The D gene is left open where the match is weak. Expanded clones get a size class; other rows say once, few or many, or leave the size out.

>TRBV9|TRBJ2-3|few|TRBD2
CASSVEGGGGTDTQYF
TGTGCCAGCAGCGTAGAGGGCGGGGGGGGCACAGATACGCAGTATTTT
>TRBV6-1|TRBJ2-7|many|TRBD1
CASSEGTGPYEQYF
TGTGCCAGCAGTGAAGGGACAGGCCCCTACGAGCAGTACTTC
>TRBV12-3/TRBV12-4|TRBJ1-2|many|-
CASSPGDSYGYTF
TGTGCCAGCAGCCCTGGGGATTCCTATGGCTACACCTTC
>TRBV3-1|TRBJ2-2|-|-
CASSQVKTSLLFF
TGTGCCAGCAGCCAAGTTAAGACTAGTTTGCTGTTTTTT
>TRBV10-3|TRBJ2-7|many|TRBD1
CAIGARGPGDEQYF
TGTGCCATCGGGGCAAGGGGGCCGGGCGACGAGCAGTACTTC
>TRBV2|TRBJ2-7|many|-
CASSEAGIRSYEQYF
TGTGCCAGCAGTGAAGCAGGAATAAGGTCCTACGAGCAGTACTTC
>TRBV11-2|TRBJ1-4|many|-
CASSYRRGNEKLFF
TGTGCCAGCAGTTACAGACGGGGTAATGAAAAACTGTTTTTT
>TRBV29-1|TRBJ2-7|-|TRBD1
CSVVPGQNYEQYF
TGCAGCGTCGTACCGGGACAGAACTACGAGCAGTACTTC
>TRBV7-9|TRBJ2-2|many|-
CASSWPGQLNTGELFF
TGTGCCAGCAGCTGGCCGGGACAACTAAACACCGGGGAGCTGTTTTTT
>TRBV27|TRBJ2-1|many|TRBD2
CASSPSPSVAGGLDEQFF
TGTGCCAGCAGTCCTAGCCCCTCCGTGGCGGGGGGCTTGGATGAGCAGTTCTTC
>TRBV20-1|TRBJ2-3|few|TRBD2
CSSGLAGATDTQYF
TGCAGTTCCGGACTAGCGGGGGCCACAGATACGCAGTATTTT
>TRBV15|TRBJ1-5|many|-
CATSRAGGGNQPQHF
TGTGCCACCAGCAGAGCTGGAGGCGGTAATCAGCCCCAGCATTTT
>TRBV9|TRBJ1-3|-|-
CASTSGGAGNTIYF
TGTGCCAGCACCTCGGGGGGGGCTGGAAACACCATATATTTT
>TRBV18|TRBJ1-2|-|TRBD1
CASSPETGYQYGYTF
TGTGCCAGCTCACCAGAGACAGGGTACCAATATGGCTACACCTTC
>TRBV19|TRBJ2-7|-|TRBD2
CATRTSGGSTYEQYF
TGTGCCACCCGGACTAGCGGGGGGTCAACCTACGAGCAGTACTTC
>TRBV28|TRBJ1-5|few|TRBD1
CASSPPDRGLGNQPQHF
TGTGCCAGCAGTCCACCCGACAGGGGGCTGGGCAATCAGCCCCAGCATTTT
>TRBV29-1|TRBJ2-2|few|TRBD2
CSVSRGENTGELFF
TGCAGCGTTTCCCGGGGGGAGAACACCGGGGAGCTGTTTTTT
>TRBV4-1|TRBJ1-5|many|-
CASSQGEGNQPQHF
TGCGCCAGCAGCCAAGGCGAGGGGAATCAGCCCCAGCATTTT
>TRBV12-3/TRBV12-4|TRBJ2-1|many|-
CASSYRVLEQFF
TGTGCCAGCAGTTACAGGGTTCTAGAGCAGTTCTTC
>TRBV6-4|TRBJ1-2|-|TRBD1
CASSDSRTGYGYTF
TGTGCCAGCAGTGACTCACGGACAGGGTATGGCTACACCTTC
>TRBV9|TRBJ1-5|many|-
CASSVDGSNQPQHF
TGTGCCAGCAGCGTTGACGGGAGCAATCAGCCCCAGCATTTT
>TRBV12-3/TRBV12-4|TRBJ1-5|-|-
CASSLGARIYF
TGTGCCAGCAGTTTAGGGGCCAGAATCTATTTT
>TRBV20-1|TRBJ2-4|many|-
CSASHGQLNIQYF
TGCAGTGCTAGCCACGGACAACTAAACATTCAGTACTTC
>TRBV18|TRBJ2-5|many|-
CASSRDLGETQYF
TGTGCCAGCTCAAGGGACCTTGGGGAGACCCAGTACTTC
>TRBV27|TRBJ1-1|once|-
CASSPRGINTEAFF
TGTGCCAGCAGCCCTCGGGGAATTAACACTGAAGCTTTCTTT
>TRBV30|TRBJ1-1|many|TRBD1
CAWSVRQGAFNTEAFF
TGTGCCTGGAGTGTACGGCAGGGGGCCTTTAACACTGAAGCTTTCTTT
>TRBV29-1|TRBJ2-7|few|TRBD2
CSVYLAGGRSLSYEQYF
TGCAGCGTTTACCTAGCGGGGGGGCGTTCGTTATCCTACGAGCAGTACTTC
>TRBV6-1|TRBJ1-2|few|-
CASMRKWGVGYTF
TGTGCCAGCATGCGAAAGTGGGGCGTGGGCTACACCTTC